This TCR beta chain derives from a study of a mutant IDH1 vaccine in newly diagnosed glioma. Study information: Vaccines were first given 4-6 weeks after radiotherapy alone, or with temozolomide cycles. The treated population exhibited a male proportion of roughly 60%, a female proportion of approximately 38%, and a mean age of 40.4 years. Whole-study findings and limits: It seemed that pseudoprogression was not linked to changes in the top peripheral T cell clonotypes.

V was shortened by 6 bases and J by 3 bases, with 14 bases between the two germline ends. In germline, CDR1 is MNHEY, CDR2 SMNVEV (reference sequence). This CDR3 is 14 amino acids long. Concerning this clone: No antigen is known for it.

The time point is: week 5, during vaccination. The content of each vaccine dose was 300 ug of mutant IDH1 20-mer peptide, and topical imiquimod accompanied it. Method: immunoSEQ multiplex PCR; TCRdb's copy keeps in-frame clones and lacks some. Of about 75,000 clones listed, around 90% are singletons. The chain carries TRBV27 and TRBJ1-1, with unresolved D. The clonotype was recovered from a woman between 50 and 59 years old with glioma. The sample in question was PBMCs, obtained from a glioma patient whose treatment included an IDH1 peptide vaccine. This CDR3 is CASRRPGRHTEAFF. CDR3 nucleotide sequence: TGTGCCAGCAGGCGACCCGGGCGGCACACTGAAGCTTTCTTT.